This TCR beta chain is drawn from a study of T cells in Graves' hyperthyroidism and ophthalmopathy. Uncontrolled infection, other autoimmune disease, pregnancy or lactation excluded patients. Clinical symptoms, serum thyroxine and TRAb, thyroid ultrasound and orbital computed tomography were used for the diagnoses. Study outcomes and limitations: With a median lead of around 6.7 months before onset, the model predicted ophthalmopathy. Most thyroid clonotypes expanded above 0.001 appeared in blood too.

TCR beta CDR3 regions were amplified from RNA transcripts. Carried out on the TCR CDR3, a first-round RT-PCR used the HTBI primer set. TCRdb independently ran MiXCR on the multiplex PCR reads; one entry per CDR3 protein. The table has 450,000 to 700,000 distinct CDR3 sequences, around 42% seen once. In this sample, this clonotype turned up many times. Its antigen is not known. CDR1 is SEHNR and CDR2 is FQNEAQ in the germline V gene (reference sequence). The CDR3 loop spans 15 amino acids. Unmatched junction bases numbered 14, after V lost 5 bases and J lost 8 bases. Sequenced sample: peripheral blood or thyroid tissue (not recorded which). The source is an adult woman with Graves' disease, either hyperthyroidism or ophthalmopathy (not recorded which). The chain recombines TRBV7-9 with TRBJ1-2, with 7 bases matching TRBD1. CDR3 DNA: TGTGCCAGCAGCCCCTCGACAGGGTTAGGAGGAGGCTACACCTTC. Its translation is CASSPSTGLGGGYTF.